The present entry profiles one T cell receptor beta chain with its context. What it binds is not known. Investigators isolated RNA and reverse transcribed it into cDNA to act as the sequencing template. Clones were sequenced by immunoSEQ multiplex PCR, and TCRdb holds only the in-frame ones, with some missing. The sample holds 220,000 or so clones, around 62% seen once. The sample belongs to a study of CD8+ T cells in alopecia areata. In the study overall: The drug, oral tofacitinib, was given to treated patients at 5 to 10 mg twice daily. Study-wide points: TCR sharing was clearer in mice than between patients, perhaps partly owing to patient HLA diversity.

Alopecia areata patients gave lesional scalp punch biopsies and peripheral blood samples. J was trimmed by 5 bases and V by 0 bases; bases with no gene match: 8. Germline-derived CDR1 and CDR2 are SGHRS and YFSETQ. The CDR3 runs to 16 residues. The receptor was derived from a human donor with alopecia areata. The starting material was CD4+ T cells sorted from blood, obtained at week 0. The rearrangement joins TRBV5-1 to TRBJ2-1, with 7 bases lining up with TRBD2. The CDR3 here is CASSLDRLADDNEQFF. In nucleotides, the CDR3 is TGCGCCAGCAGCTTGGACCGACTAGCTGACGACAATGAGCAGTTCTTC.